Included here is one TCR beta chain sequence, with context. This specimen comes from a study of response to subunit inactivated influenza vaccine. Via MiXCR, TCRdb re-called the RT-PCR reads, giving one row per CDR3 protein. Altogether 540,000 or so distinct CDR3 sequences are present, under 15% being singletons, with the ten largest covering under 15%. V dropped 0 bases and J dropped 7 bases, with 15 bases sitting between them. Germline V gene sequence: CDR1 LGHNA, CDR2 YNFKEQ. This CDR3 is built from 15 residues. The genes are TRBV4-2 and TRBJ2-5; D tentatively reads TRBD1 or TRBD2 (6 bases each). Sample: PBMCs from blood, taken more than 35 days after vaccination. This clonotype was sampled from a man in his fifties who received an inactivated influenza vaccine. CDR3 sequence: CASSQDAGTRGTQYF. The CDR3 nucleotides read TGTGCCAGCAGCCAAGATGCGGGGACAAGAGGGACCCAGTACTTC.